The rows below give T cell receptor beta chains drawn from one sample of a study of post-analysis software for immune sequencing data. TCRdb used MiXCR to reprocess the PCR reads, holding one entry per CDR3 protein. The repertoire has roughly 670,000 distinct CDR3 sequences, more than 50% of them found once; the top ten carry about 11%. The sample consisted of blood. The receptors were sampled from a girl aged 2-10 years with multiple sclerosis. Both conserved end residues are part of each CDR3. The D gene is left open where the match is weak. Size tells how often a clone was seen (once, few, many) or the class of an expanded clone, and some rows leave it out.

CDR3 length	D gene	clone size	J gene	V gene	CDR3 DNA	CDR3 protein
13	TRBD1	few	TRBJ1-1	TRBV29-1	TGCAGCGTTGGGACAGGATTGAACACTGAAGCTTTCTTT	CSVGTGLNTEAFF
15	TRBD2	-	TRBJ2-5	TRBV7-9	TGTGCCAGCAGCTTACTAGCGGGAGATGGAGAGACCCAGTACTTC	CASSLLAGDGETQYF
15	TRBD2	few	TRBJ2-1	TRBV6-6	TGTGCCAGCAGTTACTTCGAAGGCGGGAGTGATGAGCAGTTCTTC	CASSYFEGGSDEQFF
14	-	-	TRBJ2-7	TRBV2	TGTGCCAGCATGGGGACCTCCGACTACAATGAGCAGTACTTC	CASMGTSDYNEQYF
16	-	-	TRBJ1-1	TRBV5-5	TGTGCCAGCAGCTTGGGAGCCGGACTCATGAACACTGAAGCTTTCTTT	CASSLGAGLMNTEAFF
16	-	-	TRBJ2-1	TRBV14	TGTGCCAGCAGCCGAGGAGGGGTAGCGGCATACAATGAGCAGTTCTTC	CASSRGGVAAYNEQFF
13	-	-	TRBJ2-1	TRBV20-1	TGCAGTGCTAGAGTTACAGGGTTCCGTGAGCAGTTCTTC	CSARVTGFREQFF
16	-	few	TRBJ1-2	TRBV11-2	TGTGCCAGCAGCTTAGATCTGGCAGTAACTAACTATGGCTACACCTTC	CASSLDLAVTNYGYTF
13	TRBD2	few	TRBJ2-7	TRBV6-7	TGTGCCACTCGGCGGGGGGCCAACTACGAGCAGTACTTC	CATRRGANYEQYF
13	-	-	TRBJ2-5	TRBV15	TGTGCCACCAGTACAAGGCTGGGAGAGACCCAGTACTTC	CATSTRLGETQYF
14	-	-	TRBJ1-2	TRBV5-6	TGTGCCAGCAGCCCCGGGGCAGGGATATATGGCTACACCTTC	CASSPGAGIYGYTF
18	TRBD1	-	TRBJ2-1	TRBV7-2	TGTGCCAGCAGCCCCCCCCCTTGGCGGCAGGGGGCTGGTTATGAGCAGTTCTTC	CASSPPPWRQGAGYEQFF
16	-	few	TRBJ2-3	TRBV5-1	TGCGCCAGCAGCTTAGCAATCCCTCCAGGAACGGATACGCAGTATTTT	CASSLAIPPGTDTQYF
15	TRBD2	-	TRBJ2-3	TRBV20-1	TGCAGTGCTAGAAGAACTAGCGGGGGCTCAGATACGCAGTATTTT	CSARRTSGGSDTQYF
14	-	-	TRBJ2-3	TRBV10-3	TGTGCCATCAGTGCTAACCCTAGCACAGATACGCAGTATTTT	CAISANPSTDTQYF
12	TRBD1	few	TRBJ1-4	TRBV29-1	TGCAGCGCGGGACAGGGGGGTGAAAAACTGTTTTTT	CSAGQGGEKLFF
11	-	-	TRBJ1-2	TRBV5-1	TGCGCCAGCAGAAGGGAACATGGCTACACCTTC	CASRREHGYTF
13	TRBD1	few	TRBJ2-5	TRBV29-1	TGCAGCGTGGTGGGACAGGGTGGAGAGACCCAGTACTTC	CSVVGQGGETQYF
15	TRBD2	-	TRBJ2-3	TRBV29-1	TGCAGCGTTGCAACTAGCGGGAGGGCCTTAGATACGCAGTATTTT	CSVATSGRALDTQYF
15	-	-	TRBJ2-3	TRBV7-2	TGTGCCAGCAGCTCCGGGGGCACTAGCACAGATACGCAGTATTTT	CASSSGGTSTDTQYF
14	TRBD2	-	TRBJ2-1	TRBV29-1	TGCAGCGTTGTAATTCTAGCGGACATAAATGAGCAGTTCTTC	CSVVILADINEQFF
16	TRBD2	few	TRBJ2-1	TRBV5-1	TGCGCCAGCAGCTTGTCCCCAGCGGGAGGGAGCAATGAGCAGTTCTTC	CASSLSPAGGSNEQFF
11	-	-	TRBJ2-7	TRBV10-3	TGTGCCATCCTTCGAGGTGGCGAGCAGTACTTC	CAILRGGEQYF
13	-	-	TRBJ1-1	TRBV20-1	TGCAGTGCTACGATAACGGCGAACACTGAAGCTTTCTTT	CSATITANTEAFF
16	-	-	TRBJ2-1	TRBV27	TGTGCCAGCGCCTCTTTTGAGTCTAGCTCCTACAATGAGCAGTTCTTC	CASASFESSSYNEQFF
17	-	-	TRBJ1-5	TRBV7-8	TGTGCCAGCAGCTTCGCCCCGAACAGCGATAGCAATCAGCCCCAGCATTTT	CASSFAPNSDSNQPQHF
13	-	few	TRBJ1-5	TRBV20-1	TGCAGTGCGGGAGACAGGCTCAATCAGCCCCAGCATTTT	CSAGDRLNQPQHF
16	-	-	TRBJ2-7	TRBV25-1	TGTGCCAGCAGTGAATTAGAGGGTTTGGCGTCCTACGAGCAGTACTTC	CASSELEGLASYEQYF
17	-	-	TRBJ1-4	TRBV5-6	TGTGCCAGCAGCTTGGTCACCGGCGCACCGATGGTCGAAAAACTGTTTTTT	CASSLVTGAPMVEKLFF
17	TRBD2	-	TRBJ2-5	TRBV5-6	TGTGCCAGCAGCCTTCCCGCGGCAGCGGGGGGTCTGGGGACCCAGTACTTC	CASSLPAAAGGLGTQYF
14	-	-	TRBJ1-2	TRBV3-1	TGTGCCAGCAGTCAAGATATGGGGAACTATGGCTACACCTTC	CASSQDMGNYGYTF
16	TRBD2	-	TRBJ2-1	TRBV29-1	TGCAGCGTTGAAGTACTCGGACTAGCGAAATACAATGAGCAGTTCTTC	CSVEVLGLAKYNEQFF
14	-	once	TRBJ2-7	TRBV6-6	TGTGCCAGCAGTTACTCAGGCGTCATCCACGAGCAGTACTTC	CASSYSGVIHEQYF
13	TRBD2	few	TRBJ2-5	TRBV5-1	TGCGCCAGCGGAGAAGCGGGAGTCTTGGAGCAGTACTTC	CASGEAGVLEQYF
15	TRBD2	-	TRBJ2-5	TRBV18	TGTGCCAGCTCACCGGGACTAGCGGGAGGTCAGACCCAGTACTTC	CASSPGLAGGQTQYF
14	-	-	TRBJ2-1	TRBV12-3/TRBV12-4	TGTGCCAGCACCACCATAGAATCCTACAATGAGCAGTTCTTC	CASTTIESYNEQFF
18	TRBD2	-	TRBJ2-5	TRBV7-8	TGTGCCAGCAGCGTAGGGACTAGCGGGGGGGCCGGCTACAATGAGCAGTACTTC	CASSVGTSGGAGYNEQYF
21	TRBD2	-	TRBJ2-1	TRBV12-5	TGTGCTAGTGGTTTGGTCCCTAAAGGGACTAGCGGACTAAGCTCCTACAATGAGCAGTTCTTC	CASGLVPKGTSGLSSYNEQFF
14	TRBD2	-	TRBJ2-3	TRBV6-2/TRBV6-3	TGTGCCAGCAGTCTCGGGGGGGCCATAGATACGCAGTATTTT	CASSLGGAIDTQYF
14	TRBD1	few	TRBJ2-1	TRBV5-6	TGTGCCAGCAGCTTCCAGGGGGCCTACAATGAGCAGTTCTTC	CASSFQGAYNEQFF